A single sample is the source of the 9 T cell receptor beta chains below, sequenced in a study of blood T cells in healthy people across ages. The second PCR ran about 7 to 12 cycles with a sample-barcoded 5' primer and J-beta primers. TCRdb passed the 5' RACE reads through MiXCR, listing each CDR3 protein once. This sample yields roughly 500,000 distinct CDR3 sequences, of which about 26% are seen a single time; less than 20% belongs to the top ten. The sample comprised blood. These TCRs come from a woman between 65 and 79 years old in good health.

This clonotype occurred once. The chain has TRBV7-2 and TRBJ2-2; 12 bases fit TRBD2. The CDR3 contains 16 residues. Germline V gene data show CDR1 as SGHTA and CDR2 as FQGNSA. J gave up 6 bases and V 6 bases, and 8 bases lay outside the gene matches. The CDR3 DNA is TGTGCCAGCAGTCCCTCTAGCGGGAGGGCCCCCGGGGAGCTGTTTTTT. It yields the protein CASSPSSGRAPGELFF.

V is TRBV19 and J is TRBJ2-7; D ambiguous. V was shortened by 3 bases and J by 3 bases, with 12 bases between the two germline ends. There are 14 residues in the CDR3. Germline loops: CDR1 LNHDA, CDR2 SQIVND (reference sequence). DNA of the CDR3: TGTGCCAGTAGTATCGCCTGGGGTAGCTACGAGCAGTACTTC. This encodes CASSIAWGSYEQYF.

This clonotype was seen a few times. Because the CDR3 is missing its conserved closing phenylalanine or tryptophan, this is likely a read error. J is TRBJ2-5 and V is TRBV29-1; tentative D call: TRBD2 (5 bases). CDR1 SQVTM and CDR2 ANQGSEA come from the germline V gene. This CDR3 comprises 12 residues. Trimming cost V 4 bases and J 5 bases, with 11 bases left between them. The CDR3 spells CSVASSKETQYL. CDR3 DNA: TGCAGCGTTGCCTCTAGCAAGGAGACCCAGTACCTC.

This chain connects TRBV30 to TRBJ2-3, with TRBD1 as a possible D gene (5 bases). Germline CDR1 and CDR2: GTSNPN and SVGIG (reference sequence). Trimming shortened V by 4 bases and J by 7 bases, and 21 bases separated the two germline ends. The CDR3 contains 15 residues. The CDR3 bases are TGTGCCTGGACACATCGAAGGGGCGGAACACATACGCAGTATTTT. Protein product: CAWTHRRGGTHTQYF.

The gene calls are TRBV7-9 and TRBJ2-7, with D unclear. Trimming left V 0 bases short and J 0 bases short, with 9 bases between. This CDR3 has 15 residues. CDR1 SEHNR and CDR2 FQNEAQ come from the germline V gene (reference sequence). CDR3 loop: CASSLAGQDSYEQYF. In nucleotides, the CDR3 is TGTGCCAGCAGCTTAGCAGGGCAGGACTCCTACGAGCAGTACTTC.

This sequence joins TRBV5-1 and TRBJ1-4; 9 bases fit TRBD1. Germline V gene data show CDR1 as SGHRS and CDR2 as YFSETQ. Losses at the gene ends were 1 base for V and 7 bases for J; bases not matched to a gene: 11. The CDR3 loop spans 17 amino acids. CDR3 residues: CASSLSLSRDRVEKLFF. In nucleotides, the CDR3 is TGCGCCAGCAGCTTGAGCCTCTCTCGGGACAGGGTTGAAAAACTGTTTTTT.

The chain joins TRBV5-1 to TRBJ1-1; D unresolved. The V gene lost 0 bases and the J gene lost 4 bases, with 13 bases spanning the gap. CDR3 size: 15 residues. CDR1 and CDR2 (germline): SGHRS, YFSETQ. The DNA of the CDR3 is TGCGCCAGCAGCTTGGATGGAGGGTTTGGCACTGAAGCTTTCTTT. Translating gives CASSLDGGFGTEAFF. Filled out from reference TRBV5-1 and TRBJ1-1, the complete variable domain reads KAGVTQTPRYLIKTRGQQVTLSCSPISGHRSVSWYQQTPGQGLQFLFEYFSETQRNKGNFPGRFSGRQFSNSRSEMNVSTLELGDSALYLCASSLDGGFGTEAFFGQGTRLTVV.

This rearrangement joins TRBV5-1 to TRBJ2-1, with D maybe TRBD1 (5 bases). Deletions cut 5 bases from V and 3 bases from J, with 9 bases between. In germline, CDR1 is SGHRS, CDR2 YFSETQ. This CDR3 comprises 13 residues. The CDR3 coding sequence is TGCGCCAGCAGAGGACAAGACTACAATGAGCAGTTCTTC. Protein product: CASRGQDYNEQFF. Filled out from reference TRBV5-1 and TRBJ2-1, the complete variable domain reads KAGVTQTPRYLIKTRGQQVTLSCSPISGHRSVSWYQQTPGQGLQFLFEYFSETQRNKGNFPGRFSGRQFSNSRSEMNVSTLELGDSALYLCASRGQDYNEQFFGPGTRLTVL.

This clonotype was counted between two and nine times. The chain uses TRBV7-3 and TRBJ2-5, with 10 bases fitting TRBD2. Germline lookup yields CDR1 SGHTA and CDR2 FQGTGA. The ends lost 5 bases at V and 5 bases at J; junction bases unmatched: 11. The CDR3 has 16 residues. The CDR3 region is CASSPSGGFFGETQYF. CDR3 sequence (DNA): TGTGCCAGCAGCCCTAGCGGGGGATTCTTCGGGGAGACCCAGTACTTC. Looking up the rest from reference TRBV7-3 and TRBJ2-5 gives the full variable domain: GAGVSQTPSNKVTEKGKYVELRCDPISGHTALYWYRQSLGQGPEFLIYFQGTGAADDSGLPNDRFFAVRPEGSVSTLKIQRTERGDSAVYLCASSPSGGFFGETQYFGPGTRLLVL.